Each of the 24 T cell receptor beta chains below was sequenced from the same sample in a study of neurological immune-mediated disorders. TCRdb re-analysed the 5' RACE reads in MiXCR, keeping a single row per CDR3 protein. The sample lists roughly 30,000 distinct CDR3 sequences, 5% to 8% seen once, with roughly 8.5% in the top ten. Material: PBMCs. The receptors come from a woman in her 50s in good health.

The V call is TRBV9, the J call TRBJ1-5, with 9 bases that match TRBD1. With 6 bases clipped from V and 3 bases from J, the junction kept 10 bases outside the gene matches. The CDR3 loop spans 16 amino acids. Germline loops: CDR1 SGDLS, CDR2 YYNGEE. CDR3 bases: TGTGCCAGCATCAACACCGGGACAGGGTCCAATCAGCCCCAGCATTTT. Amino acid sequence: CASINTGTGSNQPQHF.

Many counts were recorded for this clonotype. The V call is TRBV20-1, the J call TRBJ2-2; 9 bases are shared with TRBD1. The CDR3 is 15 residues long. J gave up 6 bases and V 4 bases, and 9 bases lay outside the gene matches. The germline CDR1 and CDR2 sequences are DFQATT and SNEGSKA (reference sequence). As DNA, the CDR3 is TGCAGTGCTACCGAGGGACAGGGTAATGCCGGGGAGCTGTTTTTT. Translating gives CSATEGQGNAGELFF.

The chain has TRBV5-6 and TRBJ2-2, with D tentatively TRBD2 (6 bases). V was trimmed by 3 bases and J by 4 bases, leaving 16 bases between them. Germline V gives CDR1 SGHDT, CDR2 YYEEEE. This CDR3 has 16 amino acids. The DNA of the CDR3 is TGTGCCAGCAGCTCGCCCGGGACTCGTGGCACCGGGGAGCTGTTTTTT. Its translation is CASSSPGTRGTGELFF.

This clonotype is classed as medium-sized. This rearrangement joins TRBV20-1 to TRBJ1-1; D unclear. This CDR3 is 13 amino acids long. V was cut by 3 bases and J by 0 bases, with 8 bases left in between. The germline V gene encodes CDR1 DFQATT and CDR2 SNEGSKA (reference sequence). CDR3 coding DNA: TGCAGTGCTAGTGTCGGTATGAACACTGAAGCTTTCTTT. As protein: CSASVGMNTEAFF.

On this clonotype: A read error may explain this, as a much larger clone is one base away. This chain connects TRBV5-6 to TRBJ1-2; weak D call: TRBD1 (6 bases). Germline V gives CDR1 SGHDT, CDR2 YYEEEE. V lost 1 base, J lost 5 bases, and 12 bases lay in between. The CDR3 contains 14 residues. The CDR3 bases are TGTGCCAGCAGCTTGCTGACAGGTTATTATGGCTACACCTTC. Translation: CASSLLTGYYGYTF.

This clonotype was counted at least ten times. CDR3 sequence reads: CASSQEGQATGAEAFF. Written as DNA, the CDR3 is TGTGCCAGCAGCCAAGAGGGACAGGCCACTGGTGCTGAAGCTTTCTTT. The chain employs TRBV4-2 and TRBJ1-1; TRBD1 matches 8 bases. CDR3 size: 16 residues. V was clipped by 0 bases and J by 6 bases; unmatched bases: 9. Germline V CDR1 and CDR2: LGHNA, YNFKEQ.

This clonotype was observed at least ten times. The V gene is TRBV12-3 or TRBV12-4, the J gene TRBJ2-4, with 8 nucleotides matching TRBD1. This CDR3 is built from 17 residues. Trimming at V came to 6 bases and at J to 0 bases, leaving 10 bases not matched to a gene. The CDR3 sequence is CASRWGQESLAKNIQYF. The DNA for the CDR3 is TGTGCCAGCAGGTGGGGACAGGAATCTCTAGCCAAAAACATTCAGTACTTC.

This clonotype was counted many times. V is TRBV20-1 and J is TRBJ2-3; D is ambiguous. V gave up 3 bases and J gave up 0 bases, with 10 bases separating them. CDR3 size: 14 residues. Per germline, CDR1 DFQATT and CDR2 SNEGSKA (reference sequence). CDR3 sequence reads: CSASLTVSTDTQYF. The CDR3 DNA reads TGCAGTGCTAGCCTGACTGTAAGCACAGATACGCAGTATTTT.

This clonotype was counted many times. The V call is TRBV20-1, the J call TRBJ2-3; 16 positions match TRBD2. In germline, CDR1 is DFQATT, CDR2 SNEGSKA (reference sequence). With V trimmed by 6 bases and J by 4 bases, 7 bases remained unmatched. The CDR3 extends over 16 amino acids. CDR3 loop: CSAGTSGRARADTQYF. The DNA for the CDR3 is TGCAGTGCAGGGACTAGCGGGAGGGCCCGCGCAGATACGCAGTATTTT.

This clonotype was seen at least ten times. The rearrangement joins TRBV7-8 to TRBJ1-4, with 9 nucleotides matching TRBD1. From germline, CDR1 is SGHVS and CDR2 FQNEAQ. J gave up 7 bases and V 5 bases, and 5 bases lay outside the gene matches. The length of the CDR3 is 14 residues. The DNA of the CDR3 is TGTGCCAGCAGCCCTCGGGACAGGGCTGAAAAACTGTTTTTT. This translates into CASSPRDRAEKLFF.

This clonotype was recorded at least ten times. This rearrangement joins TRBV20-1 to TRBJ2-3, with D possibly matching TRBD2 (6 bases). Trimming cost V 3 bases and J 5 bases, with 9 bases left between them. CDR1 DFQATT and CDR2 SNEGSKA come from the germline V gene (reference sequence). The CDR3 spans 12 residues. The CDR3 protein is CSASVGGDTQYF. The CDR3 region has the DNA TGCAGTGCTAGTGTGGGAGGAGATACGCAGTATTTT.

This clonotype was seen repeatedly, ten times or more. CDR3 residues: CASSHNYGYTF. The CDR3 DNA reads as TGTGCCAGCAGTCATAACTATGGCTACACCTTC. The V and J genes are TRBV12-3 or TRBV12-4 and TRBJ1-2; the D is unclear. The CDR3 covers 11 residues. V was trimmed by 5 bases and J by 1 base, leaving 2 bases between them.

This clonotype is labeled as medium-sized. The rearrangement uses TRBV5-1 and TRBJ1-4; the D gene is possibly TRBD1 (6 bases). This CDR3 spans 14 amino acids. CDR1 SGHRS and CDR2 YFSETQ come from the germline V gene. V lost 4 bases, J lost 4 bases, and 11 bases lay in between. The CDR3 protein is CASSPGHHNEKLFF. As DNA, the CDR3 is TGCGCCAGCAGCCCGGGACATCATAATGAAAAACTGTTTTTT. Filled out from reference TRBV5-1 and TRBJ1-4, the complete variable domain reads KAGVTQTPRYLIKTRGQQVTLSCSPISGHRSVSWYQQTPGQGLQFLFEYFSETQRNKGNFPGRFSGRQFSNSRSEMNVSTLELGDSALYLCASSPGHHNEKLFFGSGTQLSVL.

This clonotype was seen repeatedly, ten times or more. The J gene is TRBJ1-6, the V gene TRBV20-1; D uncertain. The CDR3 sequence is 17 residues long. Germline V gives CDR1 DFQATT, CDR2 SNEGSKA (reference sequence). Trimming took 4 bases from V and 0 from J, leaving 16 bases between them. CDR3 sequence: CSANRAPKGSYNSPLHF. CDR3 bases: TGCAGTGCTAACCGGGCCCCCAAGGGCTCCTATAATTCACCCCTCCACTTT.

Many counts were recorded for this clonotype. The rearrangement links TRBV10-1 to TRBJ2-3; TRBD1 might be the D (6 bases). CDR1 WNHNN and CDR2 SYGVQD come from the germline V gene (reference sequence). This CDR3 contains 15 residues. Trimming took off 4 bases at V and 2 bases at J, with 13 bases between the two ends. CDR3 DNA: TGCGCCAGCAGTGGGGGGACAACTAACACAGATACGCAGTATTTT. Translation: CASSGGTTNTDTQYF.

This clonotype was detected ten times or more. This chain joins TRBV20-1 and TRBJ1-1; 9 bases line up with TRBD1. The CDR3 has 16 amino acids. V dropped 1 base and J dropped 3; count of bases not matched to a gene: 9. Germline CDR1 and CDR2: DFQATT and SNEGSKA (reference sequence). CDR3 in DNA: TGCAGTGCTAGAGCCGGGACAGGGTGGCGGGACACTGAAGCTTTCTTT. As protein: CSARAGTGWRDTEAFF.

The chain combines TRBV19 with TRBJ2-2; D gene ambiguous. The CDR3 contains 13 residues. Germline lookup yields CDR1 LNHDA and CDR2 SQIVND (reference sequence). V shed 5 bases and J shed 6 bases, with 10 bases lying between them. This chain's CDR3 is CASSPPWAGELFF. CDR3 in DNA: TGTGCCAGTAGTCCCCCGTGGGCCGGGGAGCTGTTTTTT.

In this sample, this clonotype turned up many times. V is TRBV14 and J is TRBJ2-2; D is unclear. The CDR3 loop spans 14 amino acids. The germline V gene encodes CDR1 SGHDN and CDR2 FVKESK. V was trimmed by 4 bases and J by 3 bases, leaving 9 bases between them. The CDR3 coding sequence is TGTGCCAGCAGCCCCTACGAGGACACCGGGGAGCTGTTTTTT. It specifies CASSPYEDTGELFF.

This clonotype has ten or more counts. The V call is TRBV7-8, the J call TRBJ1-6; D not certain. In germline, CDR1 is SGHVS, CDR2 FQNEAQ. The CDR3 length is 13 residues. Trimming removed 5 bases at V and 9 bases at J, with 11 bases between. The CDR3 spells CASSLPRGSPLHF. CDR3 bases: TGTGCCAGCAGCCTCCCCCGTGGTTCACCCCTCCACTTT.

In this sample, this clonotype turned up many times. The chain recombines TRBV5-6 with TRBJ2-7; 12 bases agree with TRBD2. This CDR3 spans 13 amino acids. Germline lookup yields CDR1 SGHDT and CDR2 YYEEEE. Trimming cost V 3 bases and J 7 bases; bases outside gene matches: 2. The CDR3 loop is CASSSGLAGEQYF. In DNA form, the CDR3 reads TGTGCCAGCAGCTCCGGACTAGCGGGAGAGCAGTACTTC. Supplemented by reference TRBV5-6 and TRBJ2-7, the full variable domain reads DAGVTQSPTHLIKTRGQQVTLRCSPKSGHDTVSWYQQALGQGPQFIFQYYEEEERQRGNFPDRFSGHQFPNYSSELNVNALLLGDSALYLCASSSGLAGEQYFGPGTRLTVT.

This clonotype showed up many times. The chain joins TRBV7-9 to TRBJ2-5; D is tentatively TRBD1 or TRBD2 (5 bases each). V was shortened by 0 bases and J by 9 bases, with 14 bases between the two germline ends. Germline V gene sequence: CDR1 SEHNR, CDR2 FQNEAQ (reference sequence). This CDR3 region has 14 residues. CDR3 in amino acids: CASSLAKTGTSQYF. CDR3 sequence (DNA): TGTGCCAGCAGCTTAGCCAAAACCGGGACGTCCCAGTACTTC.

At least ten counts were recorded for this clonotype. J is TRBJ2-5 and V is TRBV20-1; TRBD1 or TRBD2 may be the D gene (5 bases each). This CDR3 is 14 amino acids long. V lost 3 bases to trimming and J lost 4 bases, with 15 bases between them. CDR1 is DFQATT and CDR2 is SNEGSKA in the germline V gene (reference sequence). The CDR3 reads CSARGDLRLETQYF. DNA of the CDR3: TGCAGTGCTAGGGGGGATTTAAGACTAGAGACCCAGTACTTC.

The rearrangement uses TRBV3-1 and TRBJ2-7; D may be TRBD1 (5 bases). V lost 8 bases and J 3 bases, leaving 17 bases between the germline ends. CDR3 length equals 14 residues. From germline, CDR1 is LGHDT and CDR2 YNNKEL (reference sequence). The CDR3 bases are TGTGCCAGCCAAGGACCTCAGGGCCACTACGAGCAGTACTTC. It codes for CASQGPQGHYEQYF.

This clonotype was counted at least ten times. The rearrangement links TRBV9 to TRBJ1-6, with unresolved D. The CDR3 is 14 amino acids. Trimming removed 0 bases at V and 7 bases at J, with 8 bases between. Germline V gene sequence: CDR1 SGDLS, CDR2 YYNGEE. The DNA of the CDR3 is TGTGCCAGCAGCGTAGTGGGCAGCAATTCACCCCTCCACTTT. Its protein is CASSVVGSNSPLHF.